One and the same sample provided the 14 T cell receptor beta chains below, sequenced in a study of cytomegalovirus exposure and HLA in healthy donors. PCR involved 60 Vbeta and 13 Jbeta primers. The repertoire was sequenced with immunoSEQ multiplex PCR; TCRdb's copy has only in-frame clones and lacks some. The data hold around 200,000 clones, with about 83% observed a single time. Sequenced material: PBMCs. The origin of the receptors is a woman aged 45-65 years in good health and CMV-seropositive.

The chain employs TRBV7-9 and TRBJ1-1; D gene unclear. This CDR3 region has 14 residues. Germline CDR1 and CDR2: SEHNR and FQNEAQ (reference sequence). Trimming stripped 0 bases from V and 3 bases from J, with 8 bases between. CDR3 bases: TGTGCCAGCAGCTTAGCGTCGGGGTACACTGAAGCTTTCTTT. This codes for CASSLASGYTEAFF.

The V gene is TRBV4-1, the J gene TRBJ1-4, with D unresolved. The germline V and J ends were trimmed by 0 bases and 8 bases, with 16 bases remaining between them. The CDR3 sequence is 16 residues long. Germline CDR1 MGHRA, CDR2 YSYEKL. CDR3 DNA sequence: TGCGCCAGCAGCCAAGAAGTTAGGAGGGTGGGGGAAAAACTGTTTTTT. Translating gives CASSQEVRRVGEKLFF.

The genes are TRBV16 and TRBJ1-5; D perhaps matches TRBD1 (5 bases). Germline values: CDR1 KGHSY, CDR2 FQNENV. Trimming stripped 2 bases from V and 4 bases from J, with 9 bases between. This CDR3 spans 14 amino acids. As DNA, the CDR3 is TGTGCCAGCAGCCAAGCAGGGATAAATCAGCCCCAGCATTTT. Encoded protein: CASSQAGINQPQHF.

This clone has more than one count but fewer than ten. This rearrangement joins TRBV28 to TRBJ1-4; 7 bases align to TRBD1. V lost 4 bases, J lost 3 bases, and 8 bases stayed unmatched. The CDR3 totals 16 residues. Germline CDR1 reads MDHEN; CDR2 reads SYDVKM. The DNA for the CDR3 is TGTGCCAGCAGTTCCAGGACAGGTTGGGCTAATGAAAAACTGTTTTTT. Its translation: CASSSRTGWANEKLFF.

This clone is a singleton in its sample. This chain links TRBV9 with TRBJ1-4, with a tentative D call TRBD1 (5 bases). CDR3 length: 14 residues. Looked up from germline, CDR1 is SGDLS and CDR2 is YYNGEE. Trimming cost V 4 bases and J 5 bases, with 12 bases left between them. CDR3: CASSPWGRNEKLFF. CDR3 DNA sequence: TGTGCCAGCAGCCCTTGGGGCAGAAATGAAAAACTGTTTTTT.

This clone has more than one count but fewer than ten. The chain employs TRBV4-1 and TRBJ1-2; D gene uncertain. The CDR3 is 13 residues long. The germline V gene has CDR1 MGHRA and CDR2 YSYEKL. The V end was cut by 8 bases, the J end by 6 bases, with 16 bases between. CDR3 coding DNA: TGCGCCAGCTCTACCACGGGGTTCAATGGCTACACCTTC. Translated: CASSTTGFNGYTF.

The sample holds a few counts of this clone. The genes are TRBV6-1 and TRBJ1-2; no definite D call. In germline, CDR1 is MNHNS, CDR2 SASEGT. Deletions cut 8 bases from V and 6 bases from J, with 19 bases between. The CDR3 runs 14 residues. DNA for the CDR3: TGTGCCAGCCTGTTGGTGAAATCGCGTCATGGCTACACCTTC. Its protein product is CASLLVKSRHGYTF.

This clone was counted once. The J gene is TRBJ2-2, the V gene TRBV9, with 8 bases that match TRBD1. Per the germline V gene, CDR1 is SGDLS and CDR2 is YYNGEE. The V gene end was trimmed by 4 bases and the J gene end by 0 bases; junction bases not matched to a gene: 17. The CDR3 runs to 20 residues. The CDR3 is CASSIPGTGANSANTGELFF. CDR3 DNA: TGTGCCAGCAGCATCCCCGGGACAGGCGCGAATTCTGCGAACACCGGGGAGCTGTTTTTT. The entire variable domain, with the rest obtained from reference TRBV9 and TRBJ2-2, is as follows: DSGVTQTPKHLITATGQRVTLRCSPRSGDLSVYWYQQSLDQGLQFLIQYYNGEERAKGNILERFSAQQFPDLHSELNLSSLELGDSALYFCASSIPGTGANSANTGELFFGEGSRLTVL.

This chain connects TRBV19 to TRBJ2-6; D gene uncertain. The germline V gene has CDR1 LNHDA and CDR2 SQIVND (reference sequence). V was trimmed by 6 bases and J by 4 bases, leaving 10 bases between them. The length of the CDR3 is 14 residues. CDR3 sequence reads: CASSLREGANVLTF. CDR3 nucleotides: TGTGCCAGTAGCCTTAGAGAGGGGGCCAACGTCCTGACTTTC.

This chain connects TRBV7-3 to TRBJ2-3; the match to TRBD2 covers 10 bases. J was trimmed by 1 base and V by 5 bases; bases with no gene match: 3. The CDR3 is made up of 15 amino acids. The germline V gene encodes CDR1 SGHTA and CDR2 FQGTGA. As DNA, the CDR3 is TGTGCCAGCAGCGAACTAGCGGGGCGCACAGATACGCAGTATTTT. The encoded protein is CASSELAGRTDTQYF.

This clone was seen only a few times. The V call is TRBV4-1, the J call TRBJ1-5; TRBD1 might be the D (5 bases). The CDR3 loop spans 14 amino acids. Germline CDR1 and CDR2: MGHRA and YSYEKL. V lost 5 bases, J lost 3 bases, and 11 bases lay in between. CDR3 bases: TGCGCCAGCAGCGATGGGGGGAACAATCAGCCCCAGCATTTT. Translated: CASSDGGNNQPQHF.

V is TRBV7-9 and J is TRBJ1-2, with 8 bases identical to TRBD1. This CDR3 spans 14 amino acids. V was clipped by 3 bases and J by 4 bases; unmatched bases: 4. CDR1 and CDR2 (germline): SEHNR, FQNEAQ (reference sequence). CDR3 DNA sequence: TGTGCCAGCAGCTTGGACAGGGCGAGCTATGGCTACACCTTC. Its protein product is CASSLDRASYGYTF.

In its sample, this clone was seen a few times. The chain combines TRBV28 with TRBJ1-1, with D maybe TRBD1 (6 bases). The CDR3 runs 12 residues. Trimming pared 6 bases from V and 8 bases from J, leaving 13 bases between. CDR1 and CDR2 (germline): MDHEN, SYDVKM. The CDR3 coding sequence is TGTGCCAGCAGATCGGGGGGGCGGGAAGCTTTCTTT. Amino acids: CASRSGGREAFF.

This sequence joins TRBV27 and TRBJ1-1; TRBD1 aligns across 7 bases. Trimming removed 2 bases from V and 10 bases from J; junction bases left unmatched: 7. CDR1 and CDR2 from the germline V gene are MNHEY and SMNVEV (reference sequence). The CDR3 loop spans 13 amino acids. The CDR3 loop reads CASSLMAGGPAFF. CDR3 DNA: TGTGCCAGCAGTTTAATGGCAGGGGGTCCAGCTTTCTTT.